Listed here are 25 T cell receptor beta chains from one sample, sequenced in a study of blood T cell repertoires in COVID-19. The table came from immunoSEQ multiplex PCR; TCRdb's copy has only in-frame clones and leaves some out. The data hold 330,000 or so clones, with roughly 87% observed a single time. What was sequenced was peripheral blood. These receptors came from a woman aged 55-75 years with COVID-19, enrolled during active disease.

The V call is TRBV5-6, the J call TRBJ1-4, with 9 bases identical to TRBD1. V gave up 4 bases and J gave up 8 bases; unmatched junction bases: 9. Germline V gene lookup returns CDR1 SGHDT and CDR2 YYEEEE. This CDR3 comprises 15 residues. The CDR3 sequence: CASSPWTGEREKLFF. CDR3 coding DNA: TGTGCCAGCAGCCCCTGGACAGGGGAACGGGAAAAACTGTTTTTT.

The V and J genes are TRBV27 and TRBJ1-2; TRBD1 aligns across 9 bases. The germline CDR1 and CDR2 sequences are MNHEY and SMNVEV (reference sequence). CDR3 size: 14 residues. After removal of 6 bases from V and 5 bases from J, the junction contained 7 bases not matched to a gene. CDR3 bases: TGTGCCAGCAGGCGGACAGGGGAAAAGTATGGCTACACCTTC. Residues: CASRRTGEKYGYTF.

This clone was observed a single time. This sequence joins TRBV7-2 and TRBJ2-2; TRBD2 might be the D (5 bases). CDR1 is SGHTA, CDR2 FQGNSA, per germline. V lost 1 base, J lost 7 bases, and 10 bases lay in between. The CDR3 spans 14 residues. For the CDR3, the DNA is TGTGCCAGCAGCTTAGAAGCCGGGGACGGGGAGCTGTTTTTT. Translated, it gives CASSLEAGDGELFF.

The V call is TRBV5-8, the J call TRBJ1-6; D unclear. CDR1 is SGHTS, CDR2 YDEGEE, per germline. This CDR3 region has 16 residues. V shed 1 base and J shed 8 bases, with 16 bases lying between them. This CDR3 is CASSLWEGLSHSPLHF. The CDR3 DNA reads TGTGCCAGCAGCTTGTGGGAGGGTTTATCTCATTCACCCCTCCACTTT.

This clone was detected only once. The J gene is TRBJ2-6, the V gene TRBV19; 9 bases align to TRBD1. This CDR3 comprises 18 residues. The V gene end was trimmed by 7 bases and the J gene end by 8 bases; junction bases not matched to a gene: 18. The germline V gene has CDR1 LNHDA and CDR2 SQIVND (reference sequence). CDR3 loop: CASTSRGTGGGYPNVLTF. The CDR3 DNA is TGTGCCAGTACTTCTAGGGGCACAGGGGGCGGTTATCCCAACGTCCTGACTTTC.

CDR3 bases: TGTGCCAGCAAGGGGGGGTTCAATCAGCCCCAGCATTTT. This codes for CASKGGFNQPQHF. The V gene is TRBV27, the J gene TRBJ1-5; maybe TRBD1 (6 bases). V was cut by 7 bases and J by 3 bases, with 10 bases left in between. Germline V gene data show CDR1 as MNHEY and CDR2 as SMNVEV (reference sequence). This CDR3 contains 13 residues.

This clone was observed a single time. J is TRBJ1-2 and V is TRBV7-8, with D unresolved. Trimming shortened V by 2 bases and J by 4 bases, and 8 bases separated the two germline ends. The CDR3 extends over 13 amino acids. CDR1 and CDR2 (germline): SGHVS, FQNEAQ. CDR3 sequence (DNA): TGTGCCAGCAGCTTAAGCTATGGCTATGGCTACACCTTC. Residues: CASSLSYGYGYTF.

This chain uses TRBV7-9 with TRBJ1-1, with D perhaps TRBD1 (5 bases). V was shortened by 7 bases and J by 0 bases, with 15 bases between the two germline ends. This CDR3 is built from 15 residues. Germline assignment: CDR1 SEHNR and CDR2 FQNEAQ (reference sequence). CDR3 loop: CASTFQGLVNTEAFF. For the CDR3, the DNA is TGTGCCAGCACCTTCCAGGGATTGGTGAACACTGAAGCTTTCTTT.

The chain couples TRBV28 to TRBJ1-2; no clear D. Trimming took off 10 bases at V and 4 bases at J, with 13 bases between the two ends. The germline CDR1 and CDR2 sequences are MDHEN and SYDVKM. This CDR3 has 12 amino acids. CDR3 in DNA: TGTGCCACCCTACCGGCAGGCTATGGCTACACCTTC. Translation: CATLPAGYGYTF.

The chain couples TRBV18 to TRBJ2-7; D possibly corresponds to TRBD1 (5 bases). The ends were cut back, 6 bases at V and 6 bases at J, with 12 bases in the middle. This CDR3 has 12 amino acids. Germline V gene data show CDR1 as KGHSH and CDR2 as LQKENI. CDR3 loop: CASSDIWGEQYF. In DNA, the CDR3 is TGTGCCAGCTCGGACATCTGGGGCGAGCAGTACTTC. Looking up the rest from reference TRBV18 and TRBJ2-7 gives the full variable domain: NAGVMQNPRHLVRRRGQEARLRCSPMKGHSHVYWYRQLPEEGLKFMVYLQKENIIDESGMPKERFSAEFPKEGPSILRIQQVVRGDSAAYFCASSDIWGEQYFGPGTRLTVT.

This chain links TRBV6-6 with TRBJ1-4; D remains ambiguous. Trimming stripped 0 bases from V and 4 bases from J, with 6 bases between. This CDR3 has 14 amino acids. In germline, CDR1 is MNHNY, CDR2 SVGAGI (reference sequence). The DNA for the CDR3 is TGTGCCAGCAGTTACTCCGGGGTTAATGAAAAACTGTTTTTT. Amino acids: CASSYSGVNEKLFF.

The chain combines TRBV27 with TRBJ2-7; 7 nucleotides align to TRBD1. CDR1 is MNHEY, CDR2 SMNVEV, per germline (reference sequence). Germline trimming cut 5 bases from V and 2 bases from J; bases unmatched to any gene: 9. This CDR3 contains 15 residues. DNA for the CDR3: TGTGCCAGCAGTAGGTATCCGGGACAGACCTACGAGCAGTACTTC. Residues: CASSRYPGQTYEQYF.

The CDR3 sequence is CASASRDRGHEQYF. CDR3 DNA sequence: TGTGCCAGCGCCTCCCGGGACAGGGGCCACGAGCAGTACTTC. The chain employs TRBV5-4 and TRBJ2-7; 10 bases are shared with TRBD1. The CDR3 consists of 14 residues. V lost 7 bases, J lost 5 bases, and 9 bases stayed unmatched. Germline V CDR1 and CDR2: SGHNT, YYREEE (reference sequence). Full variable domain (remainder filled in from reference TRBV5-4 and TRBJ2-7): ETGVTQSPTHLIKTRGQQVTLRCSSQSGHNTVSWYQQALGQGPQFIFQYYREEENGRGNFPPRFSGLQFPNYSSELNVNALELDDSALYLCASASRDRGHEQYFGPGTRLTVT.

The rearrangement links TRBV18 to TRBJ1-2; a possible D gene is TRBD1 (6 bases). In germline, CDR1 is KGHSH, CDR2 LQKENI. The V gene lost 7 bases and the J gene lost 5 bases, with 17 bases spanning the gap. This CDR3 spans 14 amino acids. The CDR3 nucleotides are TGTGCCAGCTTTCGACAGGACGTGTTTTATGGCTACACCTTC. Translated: CASFRQDVFYGYTF.

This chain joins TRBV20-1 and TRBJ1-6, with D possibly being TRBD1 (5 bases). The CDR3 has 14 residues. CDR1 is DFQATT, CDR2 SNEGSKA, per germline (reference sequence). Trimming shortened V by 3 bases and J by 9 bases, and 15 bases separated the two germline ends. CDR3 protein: CSASSGTPASPLHF. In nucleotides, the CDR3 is TGCAGTGCTAGTTCCGGGACTCCGGCTTCACCCCTCCACTTT.

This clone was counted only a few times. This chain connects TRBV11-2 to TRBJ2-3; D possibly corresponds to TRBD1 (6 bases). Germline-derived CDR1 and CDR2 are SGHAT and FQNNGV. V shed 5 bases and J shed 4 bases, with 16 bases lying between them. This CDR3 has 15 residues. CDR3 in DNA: TGTGCCAGCAGCCCACAGGGTTTGAGTGCAGATACGCAGTATTTT. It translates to CASSPQGLSADTQYF.

The CDR3 loop is CASSLLAGHSYNEQFF. CDR3 nucleotide sequence: TGCGCCAGCAGCCTATTAGCGGGTCATTCCTACAATGAGCAGTTCTTC. The chain links TRBV4-1 to TRBJ2-1; TRBD2 agrees at 7 bases. Losses at the gene ends were 4 bases for V and 1 base for J; bases not matched to a gene: 7. CDR1 and CDR2 (germline): MGHRA, YSYEKL. This CDR3 region has 16 residues.

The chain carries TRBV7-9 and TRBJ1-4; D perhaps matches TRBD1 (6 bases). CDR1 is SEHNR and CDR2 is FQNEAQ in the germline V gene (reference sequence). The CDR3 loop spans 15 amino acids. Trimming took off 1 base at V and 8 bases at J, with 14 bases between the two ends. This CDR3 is CASSLGQAREEKLFF. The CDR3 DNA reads TGTGCCAGCAGCTTAGGACAGGCGAGGGAGGAAAAACTGTTTTTT.

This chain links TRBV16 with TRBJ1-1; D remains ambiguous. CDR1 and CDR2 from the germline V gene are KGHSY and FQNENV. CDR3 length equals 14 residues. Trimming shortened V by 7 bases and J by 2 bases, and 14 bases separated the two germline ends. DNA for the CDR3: TGTGCCAGCACCGGGTTCACGCCAAACACTGAAGCTTTCTTT. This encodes CASTGFTPNTEAFF.

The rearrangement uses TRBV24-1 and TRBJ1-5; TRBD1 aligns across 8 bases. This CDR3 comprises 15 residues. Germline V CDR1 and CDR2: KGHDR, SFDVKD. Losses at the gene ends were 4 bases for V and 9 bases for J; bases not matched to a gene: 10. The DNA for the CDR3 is TGTGCCACCAGTGACCTCGGGACAGGCTCTCGGCCCCAGCATTTT. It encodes CATSDLGTGSRPQHF.

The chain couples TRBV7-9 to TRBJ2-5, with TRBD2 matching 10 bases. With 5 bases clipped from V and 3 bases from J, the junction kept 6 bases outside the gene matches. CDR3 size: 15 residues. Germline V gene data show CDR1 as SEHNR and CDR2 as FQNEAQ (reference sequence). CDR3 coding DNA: TGTGCCAGCAGCCTCCTAGCGGGGGTGAAAGAGACCCAGTACTTC. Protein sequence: CASSLLAGVKETQYF.

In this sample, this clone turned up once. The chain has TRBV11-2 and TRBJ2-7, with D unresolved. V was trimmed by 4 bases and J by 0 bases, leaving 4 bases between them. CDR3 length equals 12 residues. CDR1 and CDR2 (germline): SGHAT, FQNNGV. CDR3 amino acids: CASSSLSYEQYF. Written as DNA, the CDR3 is TGTGCCAGCAGCTCCCTCTCCTACGAGCAGTACTTC.

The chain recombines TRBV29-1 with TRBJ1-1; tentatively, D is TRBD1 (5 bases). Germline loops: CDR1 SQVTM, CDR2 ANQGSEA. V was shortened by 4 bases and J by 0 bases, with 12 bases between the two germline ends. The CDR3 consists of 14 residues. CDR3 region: CSVASRGMNTEAFF. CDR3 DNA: TGCAGCGTTGCCTCAAGGGGCATGAACACTGAAGCTTTCTTT.

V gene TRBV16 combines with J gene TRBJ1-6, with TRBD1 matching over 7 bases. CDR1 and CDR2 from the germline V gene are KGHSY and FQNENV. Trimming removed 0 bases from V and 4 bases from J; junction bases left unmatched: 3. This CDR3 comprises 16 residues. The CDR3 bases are TGTGCCAGCAGCCAATCCTCGACAGGGTATAATTCACCCCTCCACTTT. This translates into CASSQSSTGYNSPLHF.

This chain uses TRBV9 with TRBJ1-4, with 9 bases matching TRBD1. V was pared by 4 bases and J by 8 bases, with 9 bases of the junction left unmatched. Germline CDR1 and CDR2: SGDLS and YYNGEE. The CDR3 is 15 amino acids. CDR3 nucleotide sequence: TGTGCCAGCAGCCTCGAACAGGGGGCGGGAGAAAAACTGTTTTTT. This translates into CASSLEQGAGEKLFF.